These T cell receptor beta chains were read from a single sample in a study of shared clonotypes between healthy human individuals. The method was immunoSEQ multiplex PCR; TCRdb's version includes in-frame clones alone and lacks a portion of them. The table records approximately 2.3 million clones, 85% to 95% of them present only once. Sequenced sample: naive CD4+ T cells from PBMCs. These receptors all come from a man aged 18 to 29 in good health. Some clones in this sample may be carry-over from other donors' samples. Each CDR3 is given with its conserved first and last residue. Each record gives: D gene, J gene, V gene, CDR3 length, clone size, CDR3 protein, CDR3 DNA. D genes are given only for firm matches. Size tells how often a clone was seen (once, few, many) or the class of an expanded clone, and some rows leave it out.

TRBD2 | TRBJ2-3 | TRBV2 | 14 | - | CASSGGGRIGTQYF | TGTGCCAGCAGTGGTGGCGGGAGAATAGGGACGCAGTATTTT
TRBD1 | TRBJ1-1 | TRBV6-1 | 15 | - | CASSGRGQMNTEAFF | TGTGCCAGCAGTGGTCGGGGACAGATGAACACTGAAGCTTTCTTT
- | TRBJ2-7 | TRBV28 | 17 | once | CASSSVGQPRSPYEQYF | TGTGCCAGCAGTTCCGTAGGCCAACCTCGGTCTCCCTACGAGCAGTACTTC
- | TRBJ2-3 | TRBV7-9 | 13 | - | CASSLLGPDTQYF | TGTGCCAGCAGCTTACTCGGCCCAGATACGCAGTATTTT
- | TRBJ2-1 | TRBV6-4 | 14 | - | CASSAGEAYNEQFF | TGTGCCAGCAGTGCGGGGGAAGCCTACAATGAGCAGTTCTTC
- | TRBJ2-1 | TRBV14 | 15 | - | CASSQVYRLHNEQFF | TGTGCCAGCAGCCAAGTATATCGACTCCACAATGAGCAGTTCTTC
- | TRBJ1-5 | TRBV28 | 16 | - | CASSLWRQGNAQPQHF | TGTGCCAGCAGTTTATGGCGGCAGGGGAACGCTCAGCCCCAGCATTTT
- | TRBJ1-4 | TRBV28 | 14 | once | CASRRVATNEKLFF | TGTGCCAGTCGGCGCGTGGCAACTAATGAAAAACTGTTTTTT
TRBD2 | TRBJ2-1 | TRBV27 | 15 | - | CASSYGTSGSNEQFF | TGTGCCAGCAGTTACGGGACTAGCGGGAGCAATGAGCAGTTCTTC
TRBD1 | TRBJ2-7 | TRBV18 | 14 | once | CASSQGQGDVEQYF | TGTGCCAGCTCCCAGGGACAGGGAGACGTCGAGCAGTACTTC
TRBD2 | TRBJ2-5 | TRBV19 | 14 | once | CASRTGTRSETQYF | TGTGCCAGTCGGACCGGGACTAGGAGTGAGACCCAGTACTTC
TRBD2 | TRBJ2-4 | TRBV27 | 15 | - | CASSLGGLAENIQYF | TGTGCCAGCAGTTTAGGGGGACTAGCGGAAAACATTCAGTACTTC
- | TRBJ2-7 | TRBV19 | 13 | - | CASIRYVSYEQYF | TGTGCCAGTATCAGGTACGTTTCCTACGAGCAGTACTTC
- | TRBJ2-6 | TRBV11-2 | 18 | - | CASRTRRRNLSGANVLTF | TGTGCCAGCAGGACCAGACGGCGGAACCTCTCTGGGGCCAACGTCCTGACTTTC
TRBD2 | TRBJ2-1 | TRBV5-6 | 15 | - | CASSWGGLADNEQFF | TGTGCCAGCAGCTGGGGGGGACTAGCGGATAATGAGCAGTTCTTC
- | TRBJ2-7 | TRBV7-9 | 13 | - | CASSLGGVEEQYF | TGTGCCAGCAGCTTAGGTGGGGTGGAAGAGCAGTACTTC
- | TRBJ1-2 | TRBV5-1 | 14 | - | CASSLGDKGYGYTF | TGCGCCAGCAGCTTGGGAGACAAAGGCTATGGCTACACCTTC
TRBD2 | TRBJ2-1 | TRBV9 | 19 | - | CASSIRGLAGLASYNEQFF | TGTGCCAGCTCCATAAGGGGACTAGCGGGATTAGCCTCCTACAATGAGCAGTTCTTC
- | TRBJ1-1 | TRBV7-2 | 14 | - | CASSLSGTNTEAFF | TGTGCCAGCAGCTTATCCGGGACAAACACTGAAGCTTTCTTT
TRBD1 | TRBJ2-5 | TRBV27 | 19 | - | CASSPIRDRRLTFLETQYF | TGTGCCAGCAGTCCGATCCGGGACAGGCGCTTAACTTTCCTAGAGACCCAGTACTTC
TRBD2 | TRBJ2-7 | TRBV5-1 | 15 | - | CASSAGAGGTYEQYF | TGCGCCAGCAGCGCTGGAGCGGGAGGGACCTACGAGCAGTACTTC
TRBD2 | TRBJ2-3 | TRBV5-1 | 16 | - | CASSSQGSGFTDTQYF | TGCGCCAGCAGCTCCCAGGGTAGCGGGTTCACAGATACGCAGTATTTT
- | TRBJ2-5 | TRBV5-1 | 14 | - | CASSLGQVVETQYF | TGCGCCAGCAGCTTGGGACAGGTCGTGGAGACCCAGTACTTC
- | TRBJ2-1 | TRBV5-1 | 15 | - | CASSPVSSAGNEQFF | TGCGCCAGCAGCCCGGTGTCTAGCGCCGGCAATGAGCAGTTCTTC
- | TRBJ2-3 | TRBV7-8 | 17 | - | CASRQTFPLTGTDTQYF | TGTGCCAGCAGGCAGACTTTCCCCCTTACCGGCACAGATACGCAGTATTTT
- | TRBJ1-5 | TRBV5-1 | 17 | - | CASSLGALGGSGQPQHF | TGCGCCAGCAGCTTGGGGGCTCTTGGCGGTTCGGGTCAGCCCCAGCATTTT
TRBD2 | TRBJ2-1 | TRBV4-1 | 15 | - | CASSQEGRGGNEQFF | TGCGCCAGCAGCCAAGAGGGGCGGGGGGGCAATGAGCAGTTCTTC
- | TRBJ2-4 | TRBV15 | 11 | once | CATSSGDIQYF | TGTGCCACCAGCAGCGGGGACATTCAGTACTTC
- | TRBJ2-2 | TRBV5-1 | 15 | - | CASGKEETNTGELFF | TGCGCCAGCGGTAAGGAAGAAACGAACACCGGGGAGCTGTTTTTT
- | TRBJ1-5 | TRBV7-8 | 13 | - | CASSFLTDQPQHF | TGTGCCAGCAGCTTCTTAACCGATCAGCCCCAGCATTTT
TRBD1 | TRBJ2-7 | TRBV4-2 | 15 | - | CASSQETGGTYEQYF | TGTGCCAGCAGCCAAGAGACAGGGGGTACCTACGAGCAGTACTTC
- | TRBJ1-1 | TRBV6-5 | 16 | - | CASSYSLAVLNTEAFF | TGTGCCAGCAGTTACTCGTTGGCGGTCTTGAACACTGAAGCTTTCTTT
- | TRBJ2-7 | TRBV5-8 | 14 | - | CASNLGGQIYEQYF | TGTGCCAGCAATCTGGGGGGACAGATCTACGAGCAGTACTTC
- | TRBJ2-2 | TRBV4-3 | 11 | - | CASSDRGELFF | TGCGCCAGCAGTGACAGGGGGGAGCTGTTTTTT
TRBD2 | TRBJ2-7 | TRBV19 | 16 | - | CASSISLAGSSYEQYF | TGTGCCAGTAGTATCAGTCTAGCGGGTAGCTCCTACGAGCAGTACTTC
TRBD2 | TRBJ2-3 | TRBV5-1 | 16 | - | CASSGTSGGRADTQYF | TGCGCCAGCAGCGGCACTAGCGGGGGACGGGCAGATACGCAGTATTTT
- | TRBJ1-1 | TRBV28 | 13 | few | CASIGRLNTEAFF | TGTGCCAGCATCGGCAGATTGAACACTGAAGCTTTCTTT
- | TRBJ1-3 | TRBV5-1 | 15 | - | CASSFTGLSGNTIYF | TGCGCCAGCAGCTTTACGGGGCTCTCTGGAAACACCATATATTTT
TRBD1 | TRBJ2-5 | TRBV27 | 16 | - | CASSFRQGPAGETQYF | TGTGCCAGCAGTTTCAGACAGGGACCGGCGGGAGAGACCCAGTACTTC
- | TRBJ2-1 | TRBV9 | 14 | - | CASSEPARHHEQFF | TGTGCCAGCAGCGAGCCCGCCCGGCATCATGAGCAGTTCTTC
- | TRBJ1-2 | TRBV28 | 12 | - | CASSLGTYGYTF | TGTGCCAGCAGTTTGGGCACCTATGGCTACACCTTC
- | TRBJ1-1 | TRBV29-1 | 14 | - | CSVEDRGIMTEAFF | TGCAGCGTTGAAGACAGGGGAATTATGACTGAAGCTTTCTTT
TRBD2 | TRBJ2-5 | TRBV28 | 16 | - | CASSSPSWEGTKAQYF | TGTGCCAGCAGTTCCCCTTCGTGGGAGGGGACTAAGGCCCAGTACTTC
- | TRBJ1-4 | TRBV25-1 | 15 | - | CASSAGGVANEKLFF | TGTGCCAGCAGTGCCGGGGGGGTGGCTAATGAAAAACTGTTTTTT
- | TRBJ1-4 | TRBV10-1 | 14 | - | CASSGQSTNEKLFF | TGCGCCAGCAGTGGACAGTCAACTAATGAAAAACTGTTTTTT
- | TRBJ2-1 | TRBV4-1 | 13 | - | CASSQNTGTWQFF | TGCGCCAGCAGCCAGAATACCGGGACCTGGCAGTTCTTC
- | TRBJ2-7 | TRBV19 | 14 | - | CASGEGGPSYEQYF | TGTGCCAGTGGTGAGGGGGGGCCTAGCTACGAGCAGTACTTC
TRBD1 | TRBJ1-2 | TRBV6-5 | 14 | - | CASSTWDRGHGYTF | TGTGCCAGCAGTACCTGGGACAGGGGGCATGGCTACACCTTC
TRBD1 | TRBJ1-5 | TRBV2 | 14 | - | CASCQTGGKQPQHF | TGTGCCAGCTGTCAAACAGGGGGCAAGCAGCCCCAGCATTTT
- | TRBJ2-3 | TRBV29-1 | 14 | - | CSMEGGGGTDTQYF | TGCAGCATGGAGGGGGGCGGAGGCACAGATACGCAGTATTTT
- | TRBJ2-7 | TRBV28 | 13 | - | CASSSSPGYEQYF | TGTGCCAGCAGTTCTAGTCCTGGGTACGAGCAGTACTTC
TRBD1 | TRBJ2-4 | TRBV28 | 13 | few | CASRTGGKNIQYF | TGTGCCAGCCGGACAGGGGGTAAAAACATTCAGTACTTC
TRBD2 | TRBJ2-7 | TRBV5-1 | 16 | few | CASSLGLAGGSYEQYF | TGCGCCAGCAGCTTAGGACTAGCGGGAGGGTCCTACGAGCAGTACTTC